Presented here are 29 T cell receptor beta chains from one specimen sequenced in a study of T cell clones after liver transplantation. Libraries were prepared by immunoSEQ multiplex PCR; TCRdb keeps only in-frame clonotypes and omits some of them. Among 75,000 to 85,000 clones, over 65% were seen once, and the ten largest hold less than 3.5%. The specimen was CD4+ T cells from blood, collected at the 22-month timepoint. The receptors come from a human patient who received a liver transplant. Some of these T cells may belong to the graft donor.

This chain connects TRBV6-4 to TRBJ1-6; the D is unclear. The CDR3 has 18 residues. Deletions cut 2 bases from V and 4 bases from J, with 18 bases between. Looked up from germline, CDR1 is MRHNA and CDR2 is SNTAGT. The chain's CDR3 is CASSDLPRAYEYNSPLHF. CDR3 coding DNA: TGTGCCAGCAGTGACCTGCCCAGAGCTTACGAATATAATTCACCCCTCCACTTT.

V is TRBV21-1 and J is TRBJ2-1; TRBD1, the D gene given by the table, was not confirmed from the DNA. TRBV21-1 is a listed pseudogene. The CDR3 spans 13 residues. The DNA of the CDR3 is TGTGCCAGCAGCAAAGACAACTACAATGAGCAGTTCTTC. Its translation is CASSKDNYNEQFF.

This rearrangement joins TRBV9 to TRBJ2-2, with D perhaps given as TRBD1 or TRBD2 (6 bases each). The length of the CDR3 is 15 residues. Germline V CDR1 and CDR2: SGDLS, YYNGEE. Between the trimmed V and J ends, which lost 0 bases and 8 bases, there was a span of 14 bases. The CDR3 is CASSVAPSGAGELFF. The CDR3 nucleotides are TGTGCCAGCAGCGTAGCCCCATCGGGGGCAGGGGAGCTGTTTTTT.

This chain uses TRBV6-1 with TRBJ1-4, with 9 bases lining up with TRBD1. Germline CDR1 is MNHNS and CDR2 is SASEGT. The length of the CDR3 is 16 residues. Unmatched junction bases numbered 5, after V lost 2 bases and J lost 4 bases. The CDR3 reads CASSEMDRGLNEKLFF. CDR3 DNA sequence: TGTGCCAGCAGTGAAATGGACAGGGGCCTTAATGAAAAACTGTTTTTT.

This chain connects TRBV9 to TRBJ1-1; D might be TRBD1 (5 bases). Germline CDR1 is SGDLS and CDR2 is YYNGEE. V was cut by 0 bases and J by 11 bases, with 20 bases left in between. The CDR3 sequence is 15 residues long. Written as DNA, the CDR3 is TGTGCCAGCAGCGTAGAGGGGAGGGTCGGGGTCGACGCTTTCTTT. Encoded protein: CASSVEGRVGVDAFF. Looking up the rest from reference TRBV9 and TRBJ1-1 gives the full variable domain: DSGVTQTPKHLITATGQRVTLRCSPRSGDLSVYWYQQSLDQGLQFLIQYYNGEERAKGNILERFSAQQFPDLHSELNLSSLELGDSALYFCASSVEGRVGVDAFFGQGTRLTVV.

The V gene is TRBV10-3, the J gene TRBJ2-7, with D perhaps TRBD1 (5 bases). CDR1 and CDR2 from the germline V gene are ENHRY and SYGVKD. CDR3 length equals 13 residues. Trimming removed 6 bases from V and 3 bases from J, with 12 bases in between. Here the CDR3 reads CAISPTEDYEQYF. In nucleotides, the CDR3 is TGTGCCATCAGCCCGACAGAAGACTACGAGCAGTACTTC.

This clone was counted between two and nine times. This chain uses TRBV28 with TRBJ1-5; 10 bases match TRBD1. Trimming removed 9 bases from V and 2 bases from J; junction bases left unmatched: 7. Germline lookup yields CDR1 MDHEN and CDR2 SYDVKM. The CDR3 spans 15 residues. CDR3 sequence reads: CASSRTGGRNQPQHF. CDR3 sequence (DNA): TGTGCCAGTAGCCGGACAGGGGGGCGCAATCAGCCCCAGCATTTT.

The chain carries TRBV10-1 and TRBJ2-3; TRBD2 matches at 14 bases. Germline V gives CDR1 WNHNN, CDR2 SYGVQD (reference sequence). The CDR3 extends over 17 amino acids. V lost 5 bases and J lost 0; bases outside the gene matches: 4. CDR3 loop: CASSRTSGGSSTDTQYF. As DNA, the CDR3 is TGCGCCAGCAGTCGGACTAGCGGGGGGTCTAGCACAGATACGCAGTATTTT.

This sequence joins TRBV7-7 and TRBJ2-2, with D maybe TRBD2 (5 bases). Germline loops: CDR1 SSHAT, CDR2 FNYEAQ (reference sequence). The length of the CDR3 is 13 residues. CDR3 nucleotide sequence: TGTGCTAGTGGAGGAGTGGGGACCGGGGAGCTGTTTTTT. The encoded protein is CASGGVGTGELFF.

This clone was observed a single time. The chain combines TRBV7-2 with TRBJ1-5; D is ambiguous. The CDR3 totals 15 residues. Germline loops: CDR1 SGHTA, CDR2 FQGNSA. Trimming left V 5 bases short and J 0 bases short, with 11 bases between. CDR3 nucleotides: TGTGCCAGCAGCCTGCAAAAAGGTAGCAATCAGCCCCAGCATTTT. Amino acids: CASSLQKGSNQPQHF. The whole variable domain, remainder taken from reference TRBV7-2 and TRBJ1-5, is GAGVSQSPSNKVTEKGKDVELRCDPISGHTALYWYRQSLGQGLEFLIYFQGNSAPDKSGLPSDRFSAERTGGSVSTLTIQRTQQEDSAVYLCASSLQKGSNQPQHFGDGTRLSIL.

The chain is built from TRBV7-2 and TRBJ2-5; perhaps D is TRBD1 or TRBD2 (5 bases each). Trimming cost V 5 bases and J 1 base, with 11 bases left between them. Germline CDR1 and CDR2: SGHTA and FQGNSA. This CDR3 is built from 14 residues. In nucleotides, the CDR3 is TGTGCCAGCAGCCCCGGGGCAGGCCAAGAGACCCAGTACTTC. Its translation: CASSPGAGQETQYF. The whole variable domain, filled in from reference TRBV7-2 and TRBJ2-5, reads GAGVSQSPSNKVTEKGKDVELRCDPISGHTALYWYRQSLGQGLEFLIYFQGNSAPDKSGLPSDRFSAERTGGSVSTLTIQRTQQEDSAVYLCASSPGAGQETQYFGPGTRLLVL.

The genes are TRBV6-5 and TRBJ2-6; D unclear. The V gene's germline CDR1 is MNHEY and CDR2 SVGAGI. The CDR3 loop spans 14 amino acids. The V end lost 2 bases, the J end lost 0 bases, and 2 bases lay between the germline ends. DNA for the CDR3: TGTGCCAGCAGTTACAACTCTGGGGCCAACGTCCTGACTTTC. The encoded protein is CASSYNSGANVLTF.

The chain carries TRBV5-1 and TRBJ2-7; D ambiguous. Germline V gives CDR1 SGHRS, CDR2 YFSETQ. This CDR3 is built from 15 residues. V was pared by 0 bases and J by 0 bases, with 10 bases between. CDR3 residues: CASSLDGRSSYEQYF. CDR3 bases: TGCGCCAGCAGCTTGGATGGAAGGAGCTCCTACGAGCAGTACTTC.

The chain employs TRBV7-9 and TRBJ2-1, with 13 bases fitting TRBD2. The V and J ends lost 5 bases and 8 bases, in that order; junction bases with no gene match: 6. The CDR3 runs 15 residues. Germline V gives CDR1 SEHNR, CDR2 FQNEAQ (reference sequence). Here the CDR3 reads CASSAGLAGVYEQFF. Written as DNA, the CDR3 is TGTGCCAGCAGCGCAGGACTAGCGGGAGTTTATGAGCAGTTCTTC. Based on the CDR3 plus reference TRBV7-9 and TRBJ2-1, the full variable domain is DTGVSQNPRHKITKRGQNVTFRCDPISEHNRLYWYRQTLGQGPEFLTYFQNEAQLEKSRLLSDRFSAERPKGSFSTLEIQRTEQGDSAMYLCASSAGLAGVYEQFFGPGTRLTVL.

This chain uses TRBV2 with TRBJ1-4; D uncertain. Deletions cut 6 bases from V and 8 bases from J, with 13 bases between. Germline assignment: CDR1 SNHLY and CDR2 FYNNEI. CDR3 length equals 13 residues. The CDR3 nucleotides read TGTGCCAGCAGGCGCGGGTCGAGGGAAAAACTGTTTTTT. It specifies CASRRGSREKLFF. The whole variable domain, remainder taken from reference TRBV2 and TRBJ1-4, is EPEVTQTPSHQVTQMGQEVILRCVPISNHLYFYWYRQILGQKVEFLVSFYNNEISEKSEIFDDQFSVERPDGSNFTLKIRSTKLEDSAMYFCASRRGSREKLFFGSGTQLSVL.

This clone has just one count. This sequence joins TRBV28 and TRBJ1-4; D is possibly TRBD1 (5 bases). This CDR3 is built from 15 residues. Per germline, CDR1 MDHEN and CDR2 SYDVKM. Trimming took off 3 bases at V and 5 bases at J, with 13 bases between the two ends. The CDR3 is CASSFRGGSNEKLFF. CDR3 bases: TGTGCCAGCAGTTTTCGGGGGGGGTCGAATGAAAAACTGTTTTTT.

This clone was observed a few times. The genes are TRBV2 and TRBJ2-7; D not resolved. The germline V gene has CDR1 SNHLY and CDR2 FYNNEI. V was cut by 5 bases and J by 4 bases, with 9 bases left in between. This CDR3 region has 12 residues. CDR3 region: CASSLDLYEQYF. The CDR3 DNA reads as TGTGCCAGCAGTTTGGACCTATACGAGCAGTACTTC.

This clone was counted a few times. CDR3 protein: CASSPTRDQPQHF. The CDR3 nucleotides are TGTGCCAGCTCACCGACCAGGGATCAGCCCCAGCATTTT. The V and J genes are TRBV18 and TRBJ1-5, with a possible D match to TRBD1 (5 bases). Germline lookup yields CDR1 KGHSH and CDR2 LQKENI. CDR3 size: 13 residues. The V gene lost 3 bases and the J gene lost 5 bases, with 8 bases spanning the gap.

The chain is built from TRBV5-6 and TRBJ2-7; the D gene could be TRBD1 or TRBD2 (6 bases each). CDR3 length: 15 amino acids. CDR1 and CDR2 from the germline V gene are SGHDT and YYEEEE. Trimming took 3 bases from V and 7 from J, leaving 20 bases between them. The CDR3 protein is CASSSRPRGLREQYF. The CDR3, as DNA: TGTGCCAGCAGCTCGAGGCCCAGGGGACTCCGGGAGCAGTACTTC.

Remarks on this clone: Its ends do not fully match the called genes, so a read error is possible. This rearrangement joins TRBV6-4 to TRBJ2-3; 8 positions agree with TRBD1. CDR3 length: 15 amino acids. CDR1 and CDR2 from the germline V gene are MRHNA and SNTAGT. The CDR3 region has the DNA TGTGCCAGCAGTGAAAGGGACAGGAGCACGGATACGCAGTATTTT. Its protein product is CASSERDRSTDTQYF.

The chain is built from TRBV5-1 and TRBJ1-4; D unclear. Trimming left V 4 bases short and J 5 bases short, with 12 bases between. The CDR3 runs 14 residues. Germline assignment: CDR1 SGHRS and CDR2 YFSETQ. CDR3 loop: CASSGGTPNEKLFF. The CDR3, as DNA: TGCGCCAGCAGCGGCGGAACCCCCAATGAAAAACTGTTTTTT.

This chain uses TRBV6-5 with TRBJ1-5, with 8 bases aligning to TRBD1. The CDR3 covers 14 residues. J gave up 4 bases and V 6 bases, and 5 bases lay outside the gene matches. Germline V gives CDR1 MNHEY, CDR2 SVGAGI. The chain's CDR3 is CASSRDRRNQPQHF. Written as DNA, the CDR3 is TGTGCCAGCAGCCGGGACAGGAGGAATCAGCCCCAGCATTTT.

V is TRBV10-2 and J is TRBJ2-1; 15 nucleotides match TRBD2. The J segment lost 0 bases and the V segment lost 6 bases, leaving 9 bases of the junction unmatched. The CDR3 loop spans 19 amino acids. Germline CDR1 WSHSY, CDR2 SAAADI. This chain's CDR3 is CASRSPGLAGGNSYNEQFF. The CDR3 DNA is TGCGCCAGCAGATCCCCGGGACTAGCGGGGGGAAACTCCTACAATGAGCAGTTCTTC.

J is TRBJ1-1 and V is TRBV5-1, with 9 nucleotides matching TRBD1. The V gene's germline CDR1 is SGHRS and CDR2 YFSETQ. V trimming: 3 bases; J trimming: 3 bases; junction bases outside the gene matches: 3. This CDR3 comprises 14 residues. CDR3 sequence: CASSSTGGHTEAFF. The CDR3, as DNA: TGCGCCAGCAGCTCCACAGGGGGCCACACTGAAGCTTTCTTT.

The rearrangement links TRBV9 to TRBJ1-2; TRBD1 agrees at 10 bases. The CDR3 spans 15 residues. Trimming cost V 0 bases and J 9 bases; bases outside gene matches: 8. Per the germline V gene, CDR1 is SGDLS and CDR2 is YYNGEE. This CDR3 reads CASSVVGTGETSYTF. CDR3 DNA sequence: TGTGCCAGCAGCGTAGTCGGGACAGGGGAAACGAGCTACACCTTC.

The V and J genes are TRBV19 and TRBJ1-5, with no clear D. V was pared by 6 bases and J by 0 bases, with 3 bases between. CDR1 and CDR2 from the germline V gene are LNHDA and SQIVND (reference sequence). The CDR3 covers 12 residues. CDR3 protein: CASRDSNQPQHF. CDR3 bases: TGTGCCAGTAGGGATAGCAATCAGCCCCAGCATTTT.

The chain combines TRBV5-5 with TRBJ2-2; the D is unclear. CDR3 size: 12 residues. Germline lookup yields CDR1 SGHKS and CDR2 YYEKEE (reference sequence). The V gene lost 0 bases and the J gene lost 7 bases, with 4 bases spanning the gap. The CDR3 loop reads CASSLGVGELFF. The CDR3 coding sequence is TGTGCCAGCAGCTTGGGCGTCGGGGAGCTGTTTTTT.

The chain links TRBV5-5 to TRBJ1-4; perhaps TRBD1 as D (5 bases). Trimming removed 0 bases at V and 4 bases at J, with 10 bases between. Germline V gene lookup returns CDR1 SGHKS and CDR2 YYEKEE (reference sequence). This CDR3 is 15 amino acids long. The CDR3 nucleotides read TGTGCCAGCAGCTTGGACTATGGGGGTAATGAAAAACTGTTTTTT. It specifies CASSLDYGGNEKLFF.

There are a few counts of this clone. The V gene is TRBV2, the J gene TRBJ1-5; no definite D call. The CDR3 is 15 residues long. Germline CDR1 reads SNHLY; CDR2 reads FYNNEI. V was cut by 4 bases and J by 2 bases, with 12 bases left in between. The CDR3, as DNA: TGTGCCAGCAGTGTGGTGCGCGGGGGCAATCAGCCCCAGCATTTT. Translated: CASSVVRGGNQPQHF.